A selection of T cell receptor beta chains follows, all from one sample in a study of regulatory T cells in long-lasting Graves disease. TCRdb called the multiplex PCR reads again in MiXCR, with one record for every CDR3 protein. The sample consists of around 330,000 distinct CDR3 sequences, over 15% of them appearing once. The sample consisted of peripheral blood mononuclear cells (PBMCs), taken at new diagnosis, from a patient treated with antithyroid drugs. The receptors shown here come from a female donor with Graves disease. Each CDR3 is given with its conserved first and last residue. D genes are given only for firm matches. Clone size is shown for a subset of rows, as once, few, many or a class of expanded clone.

TRBJ2-7	TRBD1	TRBV6-2/TRBV6-3	many	CASARQGAYEQYF	TGTGCCAGCGCCAGACAGGGGGCCTACGAGCAGTACTTC
TRBJ2-1	TRBD1	TRBV18	many	CASSPTGGLDEQFF	TGTGCCAGCTCACCAACAGGGGGCTTGGATGAGCAGTTCTTC
TRBJ1-5	-	TRBV20-1	-	CSASTGGDISNQPQHF	TGCAGTGCGTCGACAGGAGGGGATATAAGCAATCAGCCCCAGCATTTT
TRBJ2-1	-	TRBV7-9	few	CASSSEDNEQFF	TGTGCCAGCAGCTCAGAGGATAATGAGCAGTTCTTC
TRBJ2-7	-	TRBV9	-	CASSVGEDPYEQYF	TGTGCCAGCAGCGTAGGGGAAGATCCCTACGAGCAGTACTTC
TRBJ2-1	TRBD2	TRBV24-1	many	CATSVGGEGEQFF	TGTGCCACCAGTGTCGGAGGGGAGGGTGAGCAGTTCTTC
TRBJ2-5	-	TRBV20-1	many	CRATSNQETQYF	TGCAGAGCCACCAGTAACCAAGAGACCCAGTACTTC
TRBJ2-7	-	TRBV20-1	many	CSARDGQGLDEQYF	TGCAGTGCTAGAGATGGGCAGGGCTTAGACGAGCAGTACTTC
TRBJ2-5	TRBD1	TRBV29-1	many	CSVVPWSGGQETQYF	TGCAGCGTTGTGCCATGGTCAGGGGGCCAAGAGACCCAGTACTTC
TRBJ1-5	-	TRBV6-2/TRBV6-3	many	CASSIISRVSQHF	TGTGCCAGCAGTATAATTTCGCGGGTGTCACAGCATTTT
TRBJ1-4	TRBD1	TRBV28	many	CATKGRDSWDEKLFF	TGTGCCACCAAAGGGCGGGACAGTTGGGATGAAAAACTGTTTTTT
TRBJ1-4	-	TRBV29-1	many	CSVEDQGGEKLFF	TGCAGCGTTGAAGATCAGGGTGGCGAAAAACTGTTTTTT
TRBJ2-5	TRBD1	TRBV30	-	CAYTPGQGTSGSFQETQYF	TGTGCCTACACCCCGGGACAGGGGACTAGTGGTTCGTTCCAAGAGACCCAGTACTTC